These 7 T cell receptor beta chains originate from one sample sequenced in a study of OX40 agonist ivuxolimab in advanced cancers. Repertoires were generated with immunoSEQ multiplex PCR, while TCRdb's copy carries only in-frame clones and drops some. Found here are 94,000 or so clones, less than 90% of them singletons; the top ten hold 1% to 1.3%. This sample comprised CD4+ or CD8+ T cells sorted from blood, obtained in a trial of the OX40 agonist ivuxolimab. The source of these receptors is an adult with an advanced solid tumor such as melanoma, head and neck, liver or kidney cancer.

The chain is built from TRBV7-2 and TRBJ2-6; possible D gene TRBD1, 5 bases. The CDR3 contains 15 residues. V lost 5 bases and J lost 2, with 10 bases in between. Germline V lookup: CDR1 SGHTA, CDR2 FQGNSA. Here the CDR3 DNA reads TGTGCCAGCAGCGACGACAGTGCTGGGGCCAACGTCCTGACTTTC. This codes for CASSDDSAGANVLTF.

This clone was seen once. The V and J genes are TRBV7-8 and TRBJ2-7, with 10 bases identical to TRBD1. The CDR3 runs 15 residues. V gave up 5 bases and J gave up 2 bases; unmatched junction bases: 6. Germline V gene sequence: CDR1 SGHVS, CDR2 FQNEAQ. The CDR3 DNA sequence: TGTGCCAGCAGCATCCGACAGGGGGCCCCCTACGAGCAGTACTTC. Its protein is CASSIRQGAPYEQYF.

V gene TRBV30 combines with J gene TRBJ1-3, with a possible D match to TRBD1 (6 bases). Germline CDR1 reads GTSNPN; CDR2 reads SVGIG (reference sequence). This CDR3 has 14 amino acids. The V end lost 5 bases, the J end lost 0 bases, and 11 bases lay between the germline ends. CDR3 sequence: CAWGTGHSGNTIYF. In DNA form, the CDR3 reads TGTGCCTGGGGAACAGGGCACTCTGGAAACACCATATATTTT.

The chain couples TRBV7-9 to TRBJ1-4; possible D gene TRBD1, 5 bases. The CDR3 length is 16 residues. Germline CDR1 reads SEHNR; CDR2 reads FQNEAQ (reference sequence). Trimming removed 4 bases from V and 4 bases from J, with 16 bases in between. The CDR3 here is CASSSPSGMGNEKLFF. The CDR3 DNA reads TGTGCCAGCAGCTCCCCCTCAGGGATGGGTAATGAAAAACTGTTTTTT. The full variable domain, its missing parts supplied by reference TRBV7-9 and TRBJ1-4, is DTGVSQNPRHKITKRGQNVTFRCDPISEHNRLYWYRQTLGQGPEFLTYFQNEAQLEKSRLLSDRFSAERPKGSFSTLEIQRTEQGDSAMYLCASSSPSGMGNEKLFFGSGTQLSVL.

This chain uses TRBV7-6 with TRBJ2-2, with a possible D match to TRBD1 (6 bases). Trimming took 0 bases from V and 9 from J, leaving 23 bases between them. In germline, CDR1 is SGHVS, CDR2 FNYEAQ. The CDR3 extends over 18 amino acids. CDR3 residues: CASSLAPDPRNRERELFF. The DNA of the CDR3 is TGTGCCAGCAGCTTAGCTCCCGACCCCCGGAACAGGGAGCGGGAGCTGTTTTTT.

This clone appeared a single time. The chain joins TRBV18 to TRBJ2-7, with D perhaps matching TRBD2 (6 bases). CDR1 is KGHSH and CDR2 is LQKENI in the germline V gene. Trimming took off 2 bases at V and 7 bases at J, with 15 bases between the two ends. The CDR3 runs to 14 residues. The CDR3, as DNA: TGTGCCAGCTCACCAGGAATTGAGGCGGGAGAGCAGTACGTC. Translation: CASSPGIEAGEQYV.

This clone was detected once. V is TRBV7-2 and J is TRBJ2-3; D unclear. Deletions cut 5 bases from V and 4 bases from J, with 7 bases between. This CDR3 has 12 residues. Germline-derived CDR1 and CDR2 are SGHTA and FQGNSA. The CDR3 DNA follows: TGTGCCAGCAGCCGGTCCTCAGATACGCAGTATTTT. Protein product: CASSRSSDTQYF.